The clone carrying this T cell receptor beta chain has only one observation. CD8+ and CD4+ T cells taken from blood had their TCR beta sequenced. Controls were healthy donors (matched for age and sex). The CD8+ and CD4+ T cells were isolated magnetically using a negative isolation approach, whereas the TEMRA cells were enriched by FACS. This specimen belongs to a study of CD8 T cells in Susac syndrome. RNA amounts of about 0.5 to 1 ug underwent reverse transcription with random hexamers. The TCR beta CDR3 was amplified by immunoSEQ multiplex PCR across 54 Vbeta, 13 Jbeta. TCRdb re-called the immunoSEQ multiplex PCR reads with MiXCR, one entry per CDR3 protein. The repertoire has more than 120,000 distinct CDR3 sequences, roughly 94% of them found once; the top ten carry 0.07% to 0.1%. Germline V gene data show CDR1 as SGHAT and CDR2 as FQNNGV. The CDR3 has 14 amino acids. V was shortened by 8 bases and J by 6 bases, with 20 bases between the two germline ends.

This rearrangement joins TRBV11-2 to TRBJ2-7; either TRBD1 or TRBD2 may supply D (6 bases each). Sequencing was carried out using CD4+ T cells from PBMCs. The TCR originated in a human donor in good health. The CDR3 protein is CASSRSYGGSEQYF. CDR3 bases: TGTGCCAGCTCCAGAAGTTACGGGGGCAGCGAGCAGTACTTC.